This T cell receptor beta chain is from a study of blood T cell repertoires in COVID-19. Study-wide context: T cells, B-cell-depleted T cells, or PBMCs supplied cDNA or gDNA.

Produced via immunoSEQ multiplex PCR; TCRdb's table is partial and in-frame only. Among some 90,000 clones listed, 80% to 90% were seen once. The CDR3 runs to 13 residues. V lost 3 bases and J 6 bases, leaving 9 bases between the germline ends. Germline CDR1 and CDR2: ENHRY and SYGVKD. This receptor was taken from a man in his fifties or sixties with acute or convalescent COVID-19. What was sequenced was peripheral blood. The chain recombines TRBV10-3 with TRBJ1-5, with D hard to call. CDR3 nucleotide sequence: TGTGCCATCAGTGACCAGGTGGGTCAGCCCCAGCATTTT. This gives the protein CAISDQVGQPQHF.